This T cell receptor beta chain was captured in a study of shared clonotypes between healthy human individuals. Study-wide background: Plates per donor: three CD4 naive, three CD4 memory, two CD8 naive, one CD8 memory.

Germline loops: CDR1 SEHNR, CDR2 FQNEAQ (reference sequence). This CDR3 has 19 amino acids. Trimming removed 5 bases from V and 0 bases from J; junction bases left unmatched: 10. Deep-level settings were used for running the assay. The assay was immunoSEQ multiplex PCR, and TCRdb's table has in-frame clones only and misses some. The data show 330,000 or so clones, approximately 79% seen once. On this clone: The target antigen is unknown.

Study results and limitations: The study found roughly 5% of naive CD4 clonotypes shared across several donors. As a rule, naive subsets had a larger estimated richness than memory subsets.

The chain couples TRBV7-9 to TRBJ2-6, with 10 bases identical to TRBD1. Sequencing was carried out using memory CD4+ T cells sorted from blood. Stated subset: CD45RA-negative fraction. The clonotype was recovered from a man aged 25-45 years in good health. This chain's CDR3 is CASSTKPGQGRSGANVLTF. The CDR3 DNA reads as TGTGCCAGCAGCACAAAACCGGGACAGGGGCGCTCTGGGGCCAACGTCCTGACTTTC.